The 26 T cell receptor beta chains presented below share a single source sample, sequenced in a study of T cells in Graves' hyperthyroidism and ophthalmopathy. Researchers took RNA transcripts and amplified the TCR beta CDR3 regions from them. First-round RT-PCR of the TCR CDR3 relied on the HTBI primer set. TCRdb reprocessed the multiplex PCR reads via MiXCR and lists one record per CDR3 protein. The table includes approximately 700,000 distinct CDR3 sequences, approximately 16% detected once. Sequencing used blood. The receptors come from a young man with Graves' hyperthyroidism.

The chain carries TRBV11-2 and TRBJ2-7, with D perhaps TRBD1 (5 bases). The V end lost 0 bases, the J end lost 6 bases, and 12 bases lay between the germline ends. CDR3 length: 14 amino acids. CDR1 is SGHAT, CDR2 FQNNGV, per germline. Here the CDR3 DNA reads TGTGCCAGCAGCTTAGAAAGCCAGGGTAGCGAGCAGTACTTC. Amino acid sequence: CASSLESQGSEQYF.

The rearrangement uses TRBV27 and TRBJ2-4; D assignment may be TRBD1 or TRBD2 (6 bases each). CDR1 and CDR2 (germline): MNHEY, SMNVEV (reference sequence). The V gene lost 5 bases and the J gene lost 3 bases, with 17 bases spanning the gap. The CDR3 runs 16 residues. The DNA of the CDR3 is TGTGCCAGCAGTCCCGACAGGACTATTCACAAAAACATTCAGTACTTC. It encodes CASSPDRTIHKNIQYF.

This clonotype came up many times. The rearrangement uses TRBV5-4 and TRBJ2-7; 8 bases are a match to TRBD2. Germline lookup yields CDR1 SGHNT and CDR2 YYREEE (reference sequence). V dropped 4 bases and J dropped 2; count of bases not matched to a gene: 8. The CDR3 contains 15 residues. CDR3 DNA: TGTGCCAGCAGCCCCCGACTAGCGACCGCCTACGAGCAGTACTTC. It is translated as CASSPRLATAYEQYF.

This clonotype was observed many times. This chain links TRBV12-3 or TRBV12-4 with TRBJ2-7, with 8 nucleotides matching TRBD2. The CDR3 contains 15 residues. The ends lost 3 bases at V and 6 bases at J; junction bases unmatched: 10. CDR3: CASSFRAGEVGEQYF. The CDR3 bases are TGTGCCAGCAGTTTTCGAGCGGGAGAAGTGGGCGAGCAGTACTTC.

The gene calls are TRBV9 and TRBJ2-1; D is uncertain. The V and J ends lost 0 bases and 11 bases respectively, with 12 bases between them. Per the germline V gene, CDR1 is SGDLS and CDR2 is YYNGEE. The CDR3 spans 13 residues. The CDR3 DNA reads TGTGCCAGCAGCGTAGATAGGCATCGACAGCAGTTCTTC. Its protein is CASSVDRHRQQFF.

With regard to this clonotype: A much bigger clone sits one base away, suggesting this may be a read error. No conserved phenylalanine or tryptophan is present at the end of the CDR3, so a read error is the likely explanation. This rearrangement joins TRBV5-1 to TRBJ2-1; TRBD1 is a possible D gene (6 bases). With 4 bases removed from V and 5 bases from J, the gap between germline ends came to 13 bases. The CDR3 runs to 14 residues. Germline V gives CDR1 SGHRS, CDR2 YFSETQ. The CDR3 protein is CASSHRDNDNEQFL. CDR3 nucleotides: TGCGCCAGCAGCCACCGGGACAACGACAATGAGCAGTTCCTC.

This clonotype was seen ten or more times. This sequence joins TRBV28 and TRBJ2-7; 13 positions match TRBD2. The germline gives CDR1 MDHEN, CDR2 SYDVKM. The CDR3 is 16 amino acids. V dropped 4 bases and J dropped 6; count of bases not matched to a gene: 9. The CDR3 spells CASSSPRTSGRGEQYF. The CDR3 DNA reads TGTGCCAGCAGTTCACCCAGGACTAGCGGGAGAGGCGAGCAGTACTTC.

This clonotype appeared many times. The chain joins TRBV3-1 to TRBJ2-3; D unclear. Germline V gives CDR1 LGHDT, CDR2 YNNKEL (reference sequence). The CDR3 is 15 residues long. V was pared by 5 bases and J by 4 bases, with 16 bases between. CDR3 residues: CASSGLMQAPDTQYF. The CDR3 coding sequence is TGTGCCAGCAGCGGCCTAATGCAAGCCCCAGATACGCAGTATTTT.

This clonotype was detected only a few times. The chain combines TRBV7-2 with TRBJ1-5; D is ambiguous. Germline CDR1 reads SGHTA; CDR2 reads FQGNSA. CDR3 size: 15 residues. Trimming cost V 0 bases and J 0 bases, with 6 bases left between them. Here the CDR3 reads CASSLAPSSNQPQHF. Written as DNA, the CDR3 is TGTGCCAGCAGCTTAGCCCCCTCTAGCAATCAGCCCCAGCATTTT. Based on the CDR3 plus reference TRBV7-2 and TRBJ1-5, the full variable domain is GAGVSQSPSNKVTEKGKDVELRCDPISGHTALYWYRQSLGQGLEFLIYFQGNSAPDKSGLPSDRFSAERTGGSVSTLTIQRTQQEDSAVYLCASSLAPSSNQPQHFGDGTRLSIL.

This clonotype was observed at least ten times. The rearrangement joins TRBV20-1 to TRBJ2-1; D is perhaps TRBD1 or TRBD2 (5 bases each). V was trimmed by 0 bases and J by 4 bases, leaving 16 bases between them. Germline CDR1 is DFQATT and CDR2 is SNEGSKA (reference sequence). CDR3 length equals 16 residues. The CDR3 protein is CSARDGTGYRYNEQFF. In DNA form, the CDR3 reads TGCAGTGCTAGAGATGGGACGGGATACCGGTACAATGAGCAGTTCTTC.

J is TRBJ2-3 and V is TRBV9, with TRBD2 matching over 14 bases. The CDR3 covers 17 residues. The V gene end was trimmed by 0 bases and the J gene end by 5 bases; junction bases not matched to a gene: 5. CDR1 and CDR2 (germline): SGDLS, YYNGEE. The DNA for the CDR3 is TGTGCCAGCAGCGTAGGTGTGGGACTAGCGGGAGAAGATACGCAGTATTTT. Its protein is CASSVGVGLAGEDTQYF.

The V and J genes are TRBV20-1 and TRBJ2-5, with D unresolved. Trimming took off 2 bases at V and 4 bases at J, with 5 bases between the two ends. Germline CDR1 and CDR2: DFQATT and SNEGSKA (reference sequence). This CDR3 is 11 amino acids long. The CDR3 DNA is TGCAGTGCTAGATCGAGAGAGACCCAGTACTTC. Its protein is CSARSRETQYF.

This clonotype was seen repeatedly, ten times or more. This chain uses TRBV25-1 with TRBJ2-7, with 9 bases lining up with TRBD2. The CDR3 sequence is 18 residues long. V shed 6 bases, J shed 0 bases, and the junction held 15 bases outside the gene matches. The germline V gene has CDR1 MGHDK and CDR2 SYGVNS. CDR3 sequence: CASRAHSGSWGDSYEQYF. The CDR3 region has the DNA TGTGCCAGCAGGGCCCATAGCGGGAGTTGGGGGGACTCCTACGAGCAGTACTTC.

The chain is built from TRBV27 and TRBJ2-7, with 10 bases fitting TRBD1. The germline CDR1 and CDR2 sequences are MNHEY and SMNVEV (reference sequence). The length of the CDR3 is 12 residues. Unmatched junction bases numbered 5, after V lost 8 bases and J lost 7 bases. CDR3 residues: CASGDRGGEQYF. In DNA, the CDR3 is TGTGCCAGCGGGGACAGGGGTGGGGAGCAGTACTTC.

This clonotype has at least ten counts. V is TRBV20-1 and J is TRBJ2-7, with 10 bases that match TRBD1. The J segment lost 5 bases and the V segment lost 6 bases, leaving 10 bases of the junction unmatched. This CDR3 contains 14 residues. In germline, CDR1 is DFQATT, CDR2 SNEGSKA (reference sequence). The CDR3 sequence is CSARGGTGADEQYF. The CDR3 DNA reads TGCAGTGCCCGGGGAGGGACAGGGGCGGACGAGCAGTACTTC.

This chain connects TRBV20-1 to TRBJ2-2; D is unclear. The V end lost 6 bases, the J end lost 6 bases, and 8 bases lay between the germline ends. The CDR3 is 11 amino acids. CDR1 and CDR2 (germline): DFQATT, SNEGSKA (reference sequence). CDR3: CSAGRAGELFF. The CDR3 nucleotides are TGCAGTGCCGGCCGGGCCGGGGAGCTGTTTTTT.

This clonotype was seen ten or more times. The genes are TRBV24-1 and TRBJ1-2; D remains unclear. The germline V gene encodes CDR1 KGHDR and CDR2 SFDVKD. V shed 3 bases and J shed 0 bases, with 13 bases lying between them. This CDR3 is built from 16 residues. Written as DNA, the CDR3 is TGTGCCACCAGTGATCGACCGGGCAGTCCTAACTATGGCTACACCTTC. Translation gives CATSDRPGSPNYGYTF.

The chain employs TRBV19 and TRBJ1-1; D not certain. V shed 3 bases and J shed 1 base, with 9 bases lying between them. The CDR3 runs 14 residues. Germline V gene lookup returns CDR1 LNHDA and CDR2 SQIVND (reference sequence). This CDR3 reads CASSIGVGNTEAFF. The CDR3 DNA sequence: TGTGCCAGTAGTATCGGAGTGGGGAACACTGAAGCTTTCTTT.

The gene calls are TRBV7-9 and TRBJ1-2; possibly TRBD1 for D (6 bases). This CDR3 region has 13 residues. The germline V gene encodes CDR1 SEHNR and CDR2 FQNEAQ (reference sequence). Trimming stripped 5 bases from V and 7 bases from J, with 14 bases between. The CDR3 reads CASSPDSFGGYTF. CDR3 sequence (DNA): TGTGCCAGCAGCCCGGACAGTTTTGGTGGCTACACCTTC. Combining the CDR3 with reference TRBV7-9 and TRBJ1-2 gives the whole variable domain DTGVSQNPRHKITKRGQNVTFRCDPISEHNRLYWYRQTLGQGPEFLTYFQNEAQLEKSRLLSDRFSAERPKGSFSTLEIQRTEQGDSAMYLCASSPDSFGGYTFGSGTRLTVV.

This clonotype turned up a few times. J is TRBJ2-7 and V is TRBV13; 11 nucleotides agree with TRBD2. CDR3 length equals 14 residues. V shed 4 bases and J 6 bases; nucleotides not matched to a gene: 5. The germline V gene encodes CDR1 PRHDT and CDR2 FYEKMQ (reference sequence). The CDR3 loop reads CASSSLAGVGEQYF. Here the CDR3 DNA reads TGTGCCAGCAGCTCACTAGCGGGAGTGGGCGAGCAGTACTTC.

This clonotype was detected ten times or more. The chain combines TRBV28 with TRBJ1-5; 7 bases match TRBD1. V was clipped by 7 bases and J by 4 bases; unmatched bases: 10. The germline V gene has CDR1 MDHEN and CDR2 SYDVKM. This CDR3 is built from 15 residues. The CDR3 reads CASKSQDRHNQPQHF. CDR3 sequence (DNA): TGTGCCAGCAAGTCGCAGGACAGGCATAATCAGCCCCAGCATTTT.

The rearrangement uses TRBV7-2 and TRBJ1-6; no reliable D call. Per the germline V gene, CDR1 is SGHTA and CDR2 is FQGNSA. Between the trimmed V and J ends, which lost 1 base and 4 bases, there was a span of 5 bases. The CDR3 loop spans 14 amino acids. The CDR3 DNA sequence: TGTGCCAGCAGCTTAGACCTGTATAATTCACCCCTCCACTTT. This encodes CASSLDLYNSPLHF. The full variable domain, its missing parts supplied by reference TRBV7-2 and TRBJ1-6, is GAGVSQSPSNKVTEKGKDVELRCDPISGHTALYWYRQSLGQGLEFLIYFQGNSAPDKSGLPSDRFSAERTGGSVSTLTIQRTQQEDSAVYLCASSLDLYNSPLHFGNGTRLTVT.

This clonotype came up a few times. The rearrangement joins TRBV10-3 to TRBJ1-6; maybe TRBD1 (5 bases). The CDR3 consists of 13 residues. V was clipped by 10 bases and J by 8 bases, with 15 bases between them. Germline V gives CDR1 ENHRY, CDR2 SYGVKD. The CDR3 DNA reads TGTGCCACCAGGGACGGGAAGGATTCACCCCTCCACTTT. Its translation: CATRDGKDSPLHF.

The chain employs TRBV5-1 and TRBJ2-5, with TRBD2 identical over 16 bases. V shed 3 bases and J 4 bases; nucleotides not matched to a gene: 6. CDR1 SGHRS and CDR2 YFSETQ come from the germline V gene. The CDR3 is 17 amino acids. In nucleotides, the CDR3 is TGCGCCAGCAGCTCGAGGGGACTAGCGGGAGGGAGAGAGACCCAGTACTTC. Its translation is CASSSRGLAGGRETQYF.

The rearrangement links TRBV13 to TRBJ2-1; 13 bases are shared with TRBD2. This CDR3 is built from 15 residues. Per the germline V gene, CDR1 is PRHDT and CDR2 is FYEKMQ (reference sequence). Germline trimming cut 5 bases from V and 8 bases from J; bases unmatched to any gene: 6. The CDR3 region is CASSPPLAGGDEQFF. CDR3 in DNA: TGTGCCAGCAGCCCGCCACTAGCGGGAGGGGATGAGCAGTTCTTC.

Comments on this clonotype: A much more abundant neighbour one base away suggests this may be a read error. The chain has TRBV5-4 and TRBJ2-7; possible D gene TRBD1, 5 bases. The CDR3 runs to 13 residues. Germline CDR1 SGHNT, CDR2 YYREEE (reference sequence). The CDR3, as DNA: TGTGCCAGCAGCTCTCTACAGGCATACGAGCAGTGCTTC. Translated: CASSSLQAYEQCF.